This T cell receptor (beta chain) was retrieved from a study of human T cells and chemical hapten exposure. Overall study findings and caveats: Relative to controls, expanded TCRs formed significantly more large CDR3 similarity clusters.

Separate cDNA molecules received unique molecular identifiers, which the library attached to them. TCRdb redid the calling of the RACE reads with MiXCR, one entry per CDR3 protein. The sample has over 70,000 distinct CDR3 sequences, approximately 14% seen once. With regard to this clonotype: The antigen is undetermined.

Documented time point: pre-sensitization, week 0. Treatment given: therapeutic diphenylcyclopropenone sensitization with weekly scalp DPC. V shed 0 bases and J shed 4 bases, with 12 bases lying between them. The CDR3 extends over 15 amino acids. Germline CDR1 and CDR2: LGHNA and YSLEER. The chain recombines TRBV4-3 with TRBJ1-2, with a weak D call TRBD1 (5 bases). The starting material was whole blood, obtained in connection with sensitization to the hapten diphenylcyclopropenone (DPC). This receptor was obtained from a woman aged 45-59 years with alopecia areata. Some clones in this sample may be carry-over from other donors' samples. In DNA form, the CDR3 reads TGCGCCAGCAGCCAAGAAAGGGGCGTCATCTATGGCTACACCTTC. This codes for CASSQERGVIYGYTF.